This TCR beta chain was recovered during a study of neurological immune-mediated disorders (dated by TCRdb to the late 2010s). For context, the study as a whole: Peripheral blood TCR-beta repertoires from HTLV-I-associated myelopathy (HAM/TSP) patients, multiple sclerosis patients and healthy controls were compared by UMI-based sequencing. The approximately 100 TCR-beta libraries included longitudinal samples, technical triplicates and paired sorted CD4+ and CD8+ T-cell subsets alongside PBMC samples. Of the approximately 65 subjects in the cohort, some 15 were HAM/TSP patients, some 35 were multiple sclerosis patients, and 20 were healthy controls. The paper as a whole reports these results and caveats: No identical CDR3 amino acid sequences were shared among expanded clones across subjects, suggesting private TCR-beta repertoires in all groups. TCR clonal expansion was highest in HAM/TSP patients and lowest in MS patients, with MS patients falling below even healthy controls.

The CDR3, from cysteine to phenylalanine, totals 12 residues. The retained sequence is limited to the CDR3, 36 bases, with the frame set at the first base. CDR1 and CDR2 (MGHDK, SYGVNS) derive from the germline V gene. The trim is 8 bases for V and 11 bases for J, with a gap of 16 bases between the germline ends. A word on this clonotype: Its antigen remains unidentified. Nothing much larger sits one base from this clone, and base qualities are not available.

Blood bank volunteers in Maryland, USA served as the healthy controls. For unsorted PBMC libraries, 2 million PBMCs were used after storage in RNAlater at -80 degrees C until RNA extraction. Peripheral blood was subjected to Ficoll-Hypaque density gradient centrifugation to isolate PBMCs, which were then cryopreserved in liquid nitrogen. cDNA synthesis used template-switch 5'RACE with a primer carrying a 10-nucleotide random unique molecular identifier tagging each TCR transcript. Every sequencing run covered 15-18 subjects and yielded more than 200 million TCR-beta sequences. The RNeasy kit was used for extraction of total RNA. The KAPA Real-time Library Amplification kit was used to amplify TCR-beta VDJ regions with primers for the TCR constant region and the 5'RACE anchor. A first PCR added sample indexes and Illumina adaptors, and a second PCR then raised library yield. After Ampure bead purification, the TCR product of roughly 650 bp was size-selected on a 2% E-gel SizeSelection system. Before pooling, library quality was checked on a Bioanalyzer, concentration was measured with Qubit, and libraries were quantified with the Kapa Library Quantification kit. Libraries were sequenced paired-end 2 x 150 bp on an Illumina HiSeq 2500. To increase sequence diversity, 25-30% phiX was spiked into each library pool. The paper's data handling went like this. The quality-filtered reads were processed with the UMI-based MiGEC pipeline, whose error correction step removed more than 90% of the raw TCR sequences. VDJ genes were aligned to IMGT germline references, and each clonotype was defined by a unique CDR3 amino acid sequence together with V-J genes. Clonal expansion, Shannon diversity and CDR3 relatedness were evaluated with VDJtools (CalcPairwiseDistances, ClusterSamples), while phylogenetic trees were built in CLCbio workbench. A clone was classed as expanded if it had 8 or more unique UMIs, a cutoff based on coefficient-of-variation modelling across technical triplicates. TCRdb handled the public reads itself, with Q25 trimming in fastp and clone calling in MiXCR, and kept productive beta chains. Each entry is one CDR3 protein sequence, shown with its most common DNA and genes. TCRdb assigned the V and J calls; the authors' analysis was not used. The sample table holds 65,000 to 80,000 distinct CDR3 sequences, of which roughly a sixth were seen once. The top ten clones comprise approximately 15% of the sample.

The chain links TRBV25-1 with TRBJ2-1; TRBD2 could be the D gene, as 5 bases match. The sequencing sample was made of PBMCs. The clonotype was recovered from a woman in her 40s in good health. The CDR3 loop reads CASGTRGSKQFF. The DNA sequence is TGTGCCAGCGGTACCCGCGGGTCTAAGCAGTTCTTC.